The clone carrying this TCR beta chain has ten or more counts. Its antigen is as yet unknown. Libraries of TCR beta came from iRepertoire HTBI primers plus Arm-PCR of CDR3 regions. TCRdb recomputed calls from the multiplex PCR reads with MiXCR, one row per CDR3 protein. This table has approximately 470,000 distinct CDR3 sequences, roughly 20% appearing once. The sample comes from a study of regulatory T cells in long-lasting Graves disease. Time point meaning: persistent/refractory GD, antithyroid drugs over 5 years with positive TRAb. Preparation of the TCR library used RNA extracted from PBMCs. Patients all came to the study from an endocrinology department in Xi'an, China. Per the germline V gene, CDR1 is MNHNS and CDR2 is SASEGT. Trimming pared 5 bases from V and 2 bases from J, leaving 9 bases between. The CDR3 runs to 13 residues. Broader study findings: There were preferences for TRBV28, TRBJ1-2 and TRBJ2-5 in persistent disease. Lower TCR diversity was seen in persistent Graves' patients than in newly diagnosed ones. Only peripheral blood was studied, not thyroid tissue.

This TCR was recovered from a female donor with Graves disease. The genes are TRBV6-1 and TRBJ2-5; possibly TRBD2 for D (6 bases). The sample was peripheral blood mononuclear cells (PBMCs), taken when the disease was refractory, from a patient treated with antithyroid drugs. The CDR3 protein is CASSTGEQETQYF. The CDR3 region has the DNA TGTGCCAGCAGTACGGGGGAACAAGAGACCCAGTACTTC.